The 13 T cell receptor beta chains given below trace back to one sample, sequenced in a study of identical twins. MiXCR, applied by TCRdb to the 5' RACE reads, yields one record per CDR3 protein. The table includes 240,000 or so distinct CDR3 sequences, roughly a tenth detected once. What was sequenced was memory T cells sorted from blood. The receptors come from a man between 50 and 59 years old in good health.

This clonotype was detected ten times or more. The chain employs TRBV20-1 and TRBJ2-5; TRBD1 is a possible D gene (6 bases). The V end was cut by 5 bases, the J end by 5 bases, with 18 bases between. The CDR3 consists of 14 residues. CDR1 is DFQATT and CDR2 is SNEGSKA in the germline V gene (reference sequence). The CDR3 DNA sequence: TGCAGTGCTTGCGACAGGAACCCAGGGGAGACCCAGTACTTC. This encodes CSACDRNPGETQYF.

This clonotype appeared many times. The chain joins TRBV20-1 to TRBJ2-5; TRBD2 is a possible D gene (6 bases). Between the trimmed V and J ends, which lost 3 bases and 1 base, there was a span of 6 bases. Germline V gene lookup returns CDR1 DFQATT and CDR2 SNEGSKA (reference sequence). The CDR3 has 12 amino acids. The CDR3 sequence: CSASGSQETQYF. CDR3 nucleotides: TGCAGTGCTAGCGGGAGCCAAGAGACCCAGTACTTC.

The sample holds a few counts of this clonotype. The CDR3 is CASTFPGNYGYTF. The CDR3 bases are TGTGCCAGTACCTTCCCAGGGAACTATGGCTACACCTTC. The chain recombines TRBV19 with TRBJ1-2, with a possible D match to TRBD1 (5 bases). In germline, CDR1 is LNHDA, CDR2 SQIVND (reference sequence). The CDR3 covers 13 residues. The germline V and J ends were trimmed by 7 bases and 2 bases, with 11 bases remaining between them.

This clonotype showed up many times. The V and J genes are TRBV4-3 and TRBJ1-1; D is uncertain. Trimming took 1 base from V and 6 from J, leaving 18 bases between them. The length of the CDR3 is 16 residues. Germline-derived CDR1 and CDR2 are LGHNA and YSLEER. The CDR3 nucleotides read TGCGCCAGCAGCCAAGGGCTCGCGGCGGGTCTCGCTGAAGCTTTCTTT. Encoded protein: CASSQGLAAGLAEAFF.

This clonotype was picked up a small number of times. The rearrangement uses TRBV6-2 or TRBV6-3 and TRBJ2-7; TRBD2 matches 9 bases. Germline CDR1 MNHEY, CDR2 SVGEGT. The CDR3 has 16 residues. The trim removed 3 bases at V and 2 bases at J, leaving 8 bases unmatched. The CDR3: CASSYSVGGRAYEQYF. The DNA for the CDR3 is TGTGCCAGCAGTTATTCTGTCGGCGGGAGGGCCTACGAGCAGTACTTC.

This clonotype was seen repeatedly, ten times or more. The chain is built from TRBV4-3 and TRBJ1-5, with TRBD1 identical over 7 bases. In germline, CDR1 is LGHNA, CDR2 YSLEER. With 4 bases clipped from V and 7 bases from J, the junction kept 10 bases outside the gene matches. The CDR3 totals 15 residues. The chain's CDR3 is CASSPSTGVIQPQHF. Written as DNA, the CDR3 is TGCGCCAGCAGCCCTTCTACAGGGGTAATACAGCCCCAGCATTTT.

The CDR3 sequence: CASSRGTGARNEQFF. For the CDR3, the DNA is TGTGCCAGCAGCCGGGGGACAGGGGCTCGCAATGAGCAGTTCTTC. V is TRBV7-2 and J is TRBJ2-1; 10 nucleotides line up with TRBD1. Trimming removed 5 bases from V and 6 bases from J; junction bases left unmatched: 7. This CDR3 contains 15 residues. In germline, CDR1 is SGHTA, CDR2 FQGNSA.

This clonotype turned up a few times. This sequence joins TRBV25-1 and TRBJ2-5; 9 nucleotides line up with TRBD1. The CDR3 covers 15 residues. With 3 bases clipped from V and 4 bases from J, the junction kept 6 bases outside the gene matches. Germline-derived CDR1 and CDR2 are MGHDK and SYGVNS. CDR3 nucleotides: TGTGCCAGCAGTGAGGGGGACAGGGAGGGAGAGACCCAGTACTTC. Protein: CASSEGDREGETQYF.

The chain is built from TRBV25-1 and TRBJ1-6; D unresolved. Trimming removed 4 bases from V and 5 bases from J, with 9 bases in between. Germline-derived CDR1 and CDR2 are MGHDK and SYGVNS. The CDR3 has 14 amino acids. CDR3 protein: CASSGHSDNSPLHF. CDR3 coding DNA: TGTGCCAGCAGTGGACACAGCGATAATTCACCCCTCCACTTT.

This clonotype showed up just a few times. The rearrangement uses TRBV5-6 and TRBJ2-7; TRBD1 agrees at 9 bases. Trimming cost V 0 bases and J 4 bases; bases outside gene matches: 11. From germline, CDR1 is SGHDT and CDR2 YYEEEE. The CDR3 runs 17 residues. The CDR3 DNA sequence: TGTGCCAGCAGCTTGGCCTTCCGTGTGACAGGGGGTTACGAGCAGTACTTC. It specifies CASSLAFRVTGGYEQYF.

This sequence joins TRBV3-1 and TRBJ1-2, with D uncertain. V was pared by 4 bases and J by 4 bases, with 10 bases between. Germline loops: CDR1 LGHDT, CDR2 YNNKEL (reference sequence). The CDR3 contains 13 residues. This CDR3 is CASSRESRYGYTF. The DNA of the CDR3 is TGTGCCAGCAGCCGGGAGTCCCGCTATGGCTACACCTTC.

This clonotype was observed a handful of times. The J gene is TRBJ2-5, the V gene TRBV7-9; tentatively, D is TRBD1 (5 bases). The CDR3 is made up of 12 amino acids. The germline gives CDR1 SEHNR, CDR2 FQNEAQ (reference sequence). V was pared by 2 bases and J by 7 bases, with 8 bases between. CDR3 sequence (DNA): TGTGCCAGCAGCTTAAACCAGGGGACCCAGTACTTC. This translates into CASSLNQGTQYF.

This clonotype was counted ten times or more. J is TRBJ2-7 and V is TRBV5-1; 7 nucleotides line up with TRBD1. The CDR3 runs 14 residues. With V trimmed by 4 bases and J by 4 bases, 8 bases remained unmatched. Germline CDR1 is SGHRS and CDR2 is YFSETQ. The CDR3 nucleotides are TGCGCCAGCAGCAAACCGGGACAGTCATACGAGCAGTACTTC. As protein: CASSKPGQSYEQYF. Based on the CDR3 plus reference TRBV5-1 and TRBJ2-7, the full variable domain is KAGVTQTPRYLIKTRGQQVTLSCSPISGHRSVSWYQQTPGQGLQFLFEYFSETQRNKGNFPGRFSGRQFSNSRSEMNVSTLELGDSALYLCASSKPGQSYEQYFGPGTRLTVT.